One sample yielded the 24 T cell receptor beta chains listed below, sequenced in a study of lung T cells in sarcoidosis with Löfgren's syndrome (dated by TCRdb to about 2017). Sequenced on an Illumina MiSeq. TCRdb applied fastp at Q25 and MiXCR to the public reads, then kept only in-frame beta chains. Records with the same CDR3 protein are collapsed into one entry carrying the most frequent genes and DNA. This sample has more than 50,000 distinct CDR3 sequences in its table, and less than 25% of those were observed once. Under 3% of the sample comes from the top ten. Sequencing used CD4+ T cells from PBMCs. These receptors all come from a human donor with sarcoidosis (Löfgren's syndrome or another form), or a control subject (not recorded which).

This clonotype was observed at least ten times. The V and J genes are TRBV10-3 and TRBJ1-4; D call uncertain. Germline CDR1 and CDR2: ENHRY and SYGVKD. The CDR3 has 14 amino acids. V shed 0 bases and J shed 5 bases, with 7 bases lying between them. The CDR3 region has the DNA TGTGCCATCAGTGAGTCGCCCAGGAATGAAAAACTGTTTTTT. Protein: CAISESPRNEKLFF.

With regard to this clonotype: This may stem from a read error, because a much larger clone lies one nucleotide away. A read error is likely, as this CDR3 ends without the conserved phenylalanine or tryptophan. The chain employs TRBV29-1 and TRBJ1-2, with a tentative D call TRBD1 (5 bases). CDR3 size: 14 residues. Between the trimmed V and J ends, which lost 3 bases and 4 bases, there was a span of 15 bases. Germline-derived CDR1 and CDR2 are SQVTM and ANQGSEA. CDR3 sequence (DNA): TGCAGCGTTGAGGCTCTCGACAGCCTCTATGGCTACACCCTC. As protein: CSVEALDSLYGYTL.

The chain carries TRBV24-1 and TRBJ2-2, with TRBD1 matching 8 bases. The CDR3 is made up of 15 amino acids. Germline values: CDR1 KGHDR, CDR2 SFDVKD. V shed 6 bases, J shed 1 base, and the junction held 3 bases outside the gene matches. CDR3 loop: CATSSTGGNTGELFF. The DNA of the CDR3 is TGTGCCACCAGTTCTACAGGGGGGAACACCGGGGAGCTGTTTTTT.

This clonotype has a handful of counts. The genes are TRBV20-1 and TRBJ2-7; 9 nucleotides agree with TRBD1. Germline V gene sequence: CDR1 DFQATT, CDR2 SNEGSKA (reference sequence). The CDR3 is 13 residues long. Germline trimming cut 2 bases from V and 6 bases from J; bases unmatched to any gene: 5. CDR3 sequence: CSARRDRAAEQYV. The DNA of the CDR3 is TGCAGTGCTAGAAGGGACAGGGCGGCCGAGCAGTACGTC.

This clonotype came up many times. V and J are TRBV15 and TRBJ1-6, with 7 bases aligning to TRBD1. From germline, CDR1 is LNHNV and CDR2 YYDKDF (reference sequence). The CDR3 runs 16 residues. J was trimmed by 7 bases and V by 8 bases; bases with no gene match: 14. CDR3 DNA: TGTGCCACCGGGTCCCCTAGACAGGGAAAGAATTCACCCCTCCACTTT. Translating it yields CATGSPRQGKNSPLHF.

Only a few counts were recorded for this clonotype. The chain carries TRBV5-6 and TRBJ1-3; D is unclear. This CDR3 is 17 amino acids long. The V end was cut by 1 base, the J end by 8 bases, with 22 bases between. Germline assignment: CDR1 SGHDT and CDR2 YYEEEE. The CDR3 protein is CASSLKRRQTQFDTIYF. CDR3 nucleotide sequence: TGTGCCAGCAGCTTGAAACGGAGGCAAACGCAATTCGACACCATATATTTT.

CDR3 residues: CASSLWGQNTDTQYF. The CDR3 DNA reads as TGTGCCAGCAGTTTATGGGGCCAGAACACAGATACGCAGTATTTT. This chain connects TRBV28 to TRBJ2-3; no clear D. CDR1 is MDHEN, CDR2 SYDVKM, per germline. Trimming left V 0 bases short and J 2 bases short, with 9 bases between. The CDR3 contains 15 residues.

V and J are TRBV7-2 and TRBJ2-5, with TRBD2 matching 9 bases. With V trimmed by 1 base and J by 1 base, 4 bases remained unmatched. Germline V gene sequence: CDR1 SGHTA, CDR2 FQGNSA. CDR3 length: 16 residues. The DNA of the CDR3 is TGTGCCAGCAGCTTAGGAGGACTAGCGTTCCAAGAGACCCAGTACTTC. Protein sequence: CASSLGGLAFQETQYF.

The chain uses TRBV2 and TRBJ2-7; weak D call: TRBD1 (6 bases). V gave up 8 bases and J gave up 1 base, with 9 bases separating them. In germline, CDR1 is SNHLY, CDR2 FYNNEI. The length of the CDR3 is 12 residues. CDR3 in DNA: TGTGCCAGCGGAAGGGGGTCCTACGAGCAGTACTTC. Its translation: CASGRGSYEQYF. The full variable domain, rest sourced from reference TRBV2 and TRBJ2-7, is EPEVTQTPSHQVTQMGQEVILRCVPISNHLYFYWYRQILGQKVEFLVSFYNNEISEKSEIFDDQFSVERPDGSNFTLKIRSTKLEDSAMYFCASGRGSYEQYFGPGTRLTVT.

In this sample, this clonotype turned up a few times. The V call is TRBV19, the J call TRBJ2-3; tentatively, D is TRBD1 (5 bases). V was cut by 3 bases and J by 2 bases, with 15 bases left in between. This CDR3 has 16 amino acids. The V gene's germline CDR1 is LNHDA and CDR2 SQIVND (reference sequence). As DNA, the CDR3 is TGTGCCAGTAGTATCCAGGGCTCTTTACTCACAGATACGCAGTATTTT. This translates into CASSIQGSLLTDTQYF.

In its sample, this clonotype ranks as medium-sized (0.01 to 0.1%). The V call is TRBV6-1, the J call TRBJ1-6; no clear D gene. CDR3 length: 13 amino acids. V was shortened by 6 bases and J by 6 bases, with 9 bases between the two germline ends. CDR1 and CDR2 (germline): MNHNS, SASEGT. The CDR3 nucleotides are TGTGCCAGCAGGTACAGCTCTAATTCACCCCTCCACTTT. It is translated as CASRYSSNSPLHF.

This clonotype turned up a few times. The chain combines TRBV29-1 with TRBJ2-5; no clear D gene. CDR1 and CDR2 (germline): SQVTM, ANQGSEA. The CDR3 runs to 13 residues. The germline V and J ends were trimmed by 5 bases and 1 base, with 11 bases remaining between them. This CDR3 reads CSVNRLFQETQYF. CDR3 nucleotides: TGCAGCGTTAATCGGCTATTCCAAGAGACCCAGTACTTC.

Only one count was recorded for this clonotype. A much more abundant neighbour one base away suggests this may be a read error. The rearrangement joins TRBV20-1 to TRBJ2-1; 11 positions match TRBD2. Germline V lookup: CDR1 DFQATT, CDR2 SNEGSKA (reference sequence). This CDR3 has 14 residues. CDR3 DNA sequence: TGCAGTGCTACGGGACTAGCGGCTTACAATGAGCGGTTCTTC. Translation: CSATGLAAYNERFF.

Of note for this clonotype: In this CDR3 the conserved last residue, phenylalanine or tryptophan, is missing, so a read error is likely. V gene TRBV6-1 combines with J gene TRBJ2-1; 8 bases align to TRBD1. This CDR3 contains 15 residues. The V gene's germline CDR1 is MNHNS and CDR2 SASEGT. With 6 bases clipped from V and 2 bases from J, the junction kept 6 bases outside the gene matches. DNA of the CDR3: TGTGCCAGCAGGGGGGACAGGAGCCCCTACAATGAGCAGTTCCTC. It encodes CASRGDRSPYNEQFL.

The sample holds a few counts of this clonotype. The chain recombines TRBV28 with TRBJ1-4, with D perhaps TRBD1 (5 bases). Germline-derived CDR1 and CDR2 are MDHEN and SYDVKM. V gave up 2 bases and J gave up 0 bases, with 10 bases separating them. The length of the CDR3 is 16 residues. CDR3 region: CASSLPRAATNEKLFF. The CDR3 nucleotides are TGTGCCAGCAGTTTACCCAGGGCCGCAACTAATGAAAAACTGTTTTTT.

This clonotype was observed a few times. The chain joins TRBV29-1 to TRBJ2-3; 9 nucleotides match TRBD2. CDR3 length: 16 residues. The germline V gene encodes CDR1 SQVTM and CDR2 ANQGSEA. V lost 4 bases, J lost 3 bases, and 11 bases stayed unmatched. The DNA of the CDR3 is TGCAGCGTTGGGGGGGGCAGCGGGAGGACGACAGATACGCAGTATTTT. This codes for CSVGGGSGRTTDTQYF.

This clonotype has at least ten counts. The genes are TRBV7-8 and TRBJ1-2; TRBD1 matches at 8 bases. Germline V gene lookup returns CDR1 SGHVS and CDR2 FQNEAQ. After removal of 1 base from V and 8 bases from J, the junction contained 9 bases not matched to a gene. CDR3 length: 15 amino acids. The CDR3 nucleotides read TGTGCCAGCAGCTTAGTAGGGCAGGGGGCGATGGGCTACACCTTC. Its translation is CASSLVGQGAMGYTF.

This clonotype has more than one count but fewer than ten. This chain uses TRBV2 with TRBJ2-3; 9 bases line up with TRBD2. CDR1 is SNHLY and CDR2 is FYNNEI in the germline V gene. The trim removed 7 bases at V and 3 bases at J, leaving 5 bases unmatched. There are 14 residues in the CDR3. The CDR3 DNA reads TGTGCCAGCACCCCTAGCGGGACTACAGATACGCAGTATTTT. Translating it yields CASTPSGTTDTQYF.

This clonotype was seen at least ten times. CDR3 nucleotide sequence: TGTGCCAGCAGTGCCCTAGCGGGTGGTTACAATGAGCAGTTCTTC. Its protein is CASSALAGGYNEQFF. The rearrangement links TRBV25-1 to TRBJ2-1; 8 nucleotides line up with TRBD2. Unmatched junction bases numbered 6, after V lost 4 bases and J lost 4 bases. Germline CDR1 and CDR2: MGHDK and SYGVNS. The CDR3 has 15 residues. The variable domain in full, completed from reference TRBV25-1 and TRBJ2-1, reads EADIYQTPRYLVIGTGKKITLECSQTMGHDKMYWYQQDPGMELHLIHYSYGVNSTEKGDLSSESTVSRIRTEHFPLTLESARPSHTSQYLCASSALAGGYNEQFFGPGTRLTVL.

To note about this clonotype: With a much larger clone just one base away, this may be a read error. The CDR3 does not end in the conserved phenylalanine or tryptophan, so this is likely a read error. The chain has TRBV20-1 and TRBJ2-1; D possibly matches TRBD1 or TRBD2 (6 bases each). Trimming cost V 5 bases and J 4 bases, with 18 bases left between them. The CDR3 has 15 residues. Germline lookup yields CDR1 DFQATT and CDR2 SNEGSKA (reference sequence). In DNA form, the CDR3 reads TGCAGTGCTGTTCCGGGGGCCCTTAATTACAATGAGCAGTTCTCC. Translated: CSAVPGALNYNEQFS.

Regarding this clonotype: At one end the junction does not follow the germline gene, possibly because of a read error. The DNA for the CDR3 is TGTGCTAGCAGCGTCCAGGGGGCTTTTGAGACCCAGTACTTC. Amino acid sequence: CASSVQGAFETQYF. The V gene is TRBV7-2, the J gene TRBJ2-5; 8 nucleotides line up with TRBD1. Germline-derived CDR1 and CDR2 are SGHTA and FQGNSA. CDR3 size: 14 residues. Looking up the rest from reference TRBV7-2 and TRBJ2-5 gives the full variable domain: GAGVSQSPSNKVTEKGKDVELRCDPISGHTALYWYRQSLGQGLEFLIYFQGNSAPDKSGLPSDRFSAERTGGSVSTLTIQRTQQEDSAVYLCASSVQGAFETQYFGPGTRLLVL.

Only a few counts were recorded for this clonotype. V and J are TRBV12-3 or TRBV12-4 and TRBJ1-3, with D perhaps matching TRBD1 (5 bases). The germline V and J ends were trimmed by 6 bases and 2 bases, with 11 bases remaining between them. There are 14 residues in the CDR3. The CDR3 loop is CASSSGGTGNTIYF. CDR3 DNA: TGTGCCAGCAGCTCGGGGGGAACTGGAAACACCATATATTTT.

The chain combines TRBV11-1 with TRBJ1-2, with D perhaps matching TRBD1 (5 bases). This CDR3 spans 14 amino acids. Trimming shortened V by 0 bases and J by 3 bases, and 8 bases separated the two germline ends. Germline V gene sequence: CDR1 SGHAT, CDR2 FQDESV (reference sequence). CDR3 in amino acids: CASSLAEGDYGYTF. The CDR3 nucleotides read TGTGCCAGCAGCTTAGCGGAAGGGGACTATGGCTACACCTTC.

This clonotype was counted at least ten times. V is TRBV7-9 and J is TRBJ1-1; perhaps TRBD1 as D (5 bases). CDR1 and CDR2 from the germline V gene are SEHNR and FQNEAQ (reference sequence). The V and J ends lost 7 bases and 1 base respectively, with 25 bases between them. This CDR3 has 18 residues. The CDR3 region is CASNPDVGAGRTNTEAFF. CDR3 coding DNA: TGTGCCAGCAACCCAGATGTGGGAGCAGGGCGGACGAACACTGAAGCTTTCTTT.